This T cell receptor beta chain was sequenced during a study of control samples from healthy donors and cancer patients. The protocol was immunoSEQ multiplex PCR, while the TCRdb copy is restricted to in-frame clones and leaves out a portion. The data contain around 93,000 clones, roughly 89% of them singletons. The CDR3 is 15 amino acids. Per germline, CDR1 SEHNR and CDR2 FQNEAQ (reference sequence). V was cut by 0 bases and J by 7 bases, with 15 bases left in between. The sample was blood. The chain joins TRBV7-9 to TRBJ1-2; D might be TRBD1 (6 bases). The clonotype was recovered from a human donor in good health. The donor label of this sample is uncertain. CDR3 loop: CASSLAETGPFGYTF. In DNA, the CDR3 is TGTGCCAGCAGCTTAGCGGAGACAGGACCCTTTGGCTACACCTTC.